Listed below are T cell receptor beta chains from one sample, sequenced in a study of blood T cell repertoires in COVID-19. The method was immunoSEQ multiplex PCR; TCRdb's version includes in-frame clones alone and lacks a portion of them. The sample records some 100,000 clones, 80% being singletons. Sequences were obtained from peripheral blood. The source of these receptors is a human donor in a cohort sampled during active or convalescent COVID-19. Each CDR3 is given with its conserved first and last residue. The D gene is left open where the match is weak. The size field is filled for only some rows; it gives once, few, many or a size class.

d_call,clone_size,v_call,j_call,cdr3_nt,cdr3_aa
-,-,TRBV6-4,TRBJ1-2,TGTGCCAGCACCAGGGACTATGGGGACTATGGCTACACCTTC,CASTRDYGDYGYTF
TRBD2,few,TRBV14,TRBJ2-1,TGTGCCAGCAGCGATCAAGGACTAGCTTGGGGCAATGAGCAGTTCTTC,CASSDQGLAWGNEQFF
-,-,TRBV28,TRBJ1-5,TGTGCCAGCAGTTTATATTTATTCGGCAATCAGCCCCAGCATTTT,CASSLYLFGNQPQHF
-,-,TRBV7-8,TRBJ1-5,TGTGCCAGCAGCTTAGGAGGGCTGAAGCCCCAGCATTTT,CASSLGGLKPQHF
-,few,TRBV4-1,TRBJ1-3,TGCGCCAGCAGCCAAGAAGCGTATGGAAACACCATATATTTT,CASSQEAYGNTIYF
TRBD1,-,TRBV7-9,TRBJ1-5,TGTGCCAGCCGGGACAGCTATAGCAATCAGCCCCAGCATTTT,CASRDSYSNQPQHF
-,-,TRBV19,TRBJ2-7,TGTGCCAGTAGTGGGGGCCATCCCGGGAACGAGCAGTACTTC,CASSGGHPGNEQYF
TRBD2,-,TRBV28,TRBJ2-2,TGTGCCAGCAGTTACCGCCTAGCGGTATACTACACCGGGGAGCTGTTTTTT,CASSYRLAVYYTGELFF
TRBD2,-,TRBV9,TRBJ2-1,TGTGCCAGCAGCGTAGGACTAGCGGCCAATGAGCAGTTCTTC,CASSVGLAANEQFF
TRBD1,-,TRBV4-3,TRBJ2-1,TGCGCCAGCAGCCAAGATTTCAGGACAGGGGTTGGGAATGAGCAGTTCTTC,CASSQDFRTGVGNEQFF
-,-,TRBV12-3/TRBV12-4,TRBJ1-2,TGTGCCAGCAGTTTGGGGCAGCACTATGGCTACACCTTC,CASSLGQHYGYTF
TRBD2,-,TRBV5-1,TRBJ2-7,TGCGCCAGCAGCTTGGTCGGGACTAGCGGGGGGGCCGGCTGGTACGAGCAGTACTTC,CASSLVGTSGGAGWYEQYF
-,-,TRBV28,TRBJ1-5,TGTGCCAGCAGTTCCCCGGGGGGACATCCGACTGTCGATCAGCCCCAGCATTTT,CASSSPGGHPTVDQPQHF
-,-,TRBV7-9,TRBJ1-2,TGTGCCAGCAGCCGAAGAGGGACACAGGCGTCCGGAGATGGCTACACCTTC,CASSRRGTQASGDGYTF
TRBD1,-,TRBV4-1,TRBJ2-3,TGCGCCAGCAGCCGTAGACAGGGGGGGACAGATACGCAGTATTTT,CASSRRQGGTDTQYF
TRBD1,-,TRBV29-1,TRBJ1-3,TGCAGCGCAAGGAGACAGGGGCGCTCTGGAAACACCATATATTTT,CSARRQGRSGNTIYF
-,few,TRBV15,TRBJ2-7,TGTGCCACCAGCAGAGGGACAGAAACCTACGAGCAGTACTTC,CATSRGTETYEQYF